This paragraph covers one TCR beta chain sequence. The antigen is not known. The CDR3 runs to 13 residues. Germline V gene data show CDR1 as DFQATT and CDR2 as SNEGSKA (reference sequence). Investigators built TCR beta libraries using UMI-labeled 5' RACE. TCRdb re-called the 5' RACE reads; one entry per CDR3 protein, DNA not given. The sample holds about 20,000 distinct CDR3 sequences. This record comes from a study of human CD8 memory T cell subsets. Study-wide results and limits: Clonotypes that made up the stem-like memory T cell repertoire overlapped minimally with the precursor exhausted T cell repertoire.

The specimen sequenced was CD8+ T cells from PBMCs. The origin of this receptor is a human donor in good health. The chain recombines TRBV20-1 with TRBJ2-7; TCRdb indicates TRBD1, and absent DNA this call remains unverified. The CDR3 sequence is CSALRDSSYEQYF.